The following is a TCR beta chain sequence with its context. This record comes from a study of blood T cell repertoires in COVID-19. Study-level information: The United States, Italy and Spain provided the acute and convalescent COVID-19 samples. T cells, B-cell-depleted T cells, or PBMCs provided the cDNA or gDNA that served as material.

The V gene end was trimmed by 3 bases and the J gene end by 8 bases; junction bases not matched to a gene: 5. Germline CDR1 reads LNHNV; CDR2 reads YYDKDF (reference sequence). CDR3 length equals 14 residues. Study processing details: From reference gene primer amplification, estimates of nucleated cell counts were derived. Clones were sequenced by immunoSEQ multiplex PCR, and TCRdb holds only the in-frame ones, with some missing. Clone size and V and J calls were adopted from that table, with D and trimming inferred from the DNA. The profile shows about 300,000 clones, around 87% of them singletons.

Source material: peripheral blood. The receptor was derived from a man aged 70 or older with acute or convalescent COVID-19. The chain combines TRBV15 with TRBJ1-2, with TRBD1 matching over 11 bases. This CDR3 reads CATSSWDRGTGYTF. The CDR3 DNA reads as TGTGCCACCAGCAGTTGGGACAGGGGGACAGGCTACACCTTC.